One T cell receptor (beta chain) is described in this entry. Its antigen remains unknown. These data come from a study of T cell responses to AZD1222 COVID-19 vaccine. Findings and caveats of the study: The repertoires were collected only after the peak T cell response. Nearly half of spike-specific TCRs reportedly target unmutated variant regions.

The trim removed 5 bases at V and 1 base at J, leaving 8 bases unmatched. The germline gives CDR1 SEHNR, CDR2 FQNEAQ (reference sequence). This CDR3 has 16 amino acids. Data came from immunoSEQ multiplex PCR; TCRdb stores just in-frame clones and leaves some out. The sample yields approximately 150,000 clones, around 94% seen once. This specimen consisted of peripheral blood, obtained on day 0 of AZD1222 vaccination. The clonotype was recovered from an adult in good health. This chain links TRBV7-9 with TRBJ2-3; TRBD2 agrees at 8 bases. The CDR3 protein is CASSLPGAGGTDTQYF. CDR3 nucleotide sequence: TGTGCCAGCAGCCTGCCTGGAGCGGGGGGCACAGATACGCAGTATTTT. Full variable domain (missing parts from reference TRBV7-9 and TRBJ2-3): DTGVSQNPRHKITKRGQNVTFRCDPISEHNRLYWYRQTLGQGPEFLTYFQNEAQLEKSRLLSDRFSAERPKGSFSTLEIQRTEQGDSAMYLCASSLPGAGGTDTQYFGPGTRLTVL.